This T cell receptor (beta chain) was recovered during a study of PD-1 blockade in classical Hodgkin lymphoma. Study information: Administration of nivolumab to patients was at 3 mg/kg intravenously every 2 weeks. Study results and limitations: A significant rise in TCR diversity by C4D1 was seen for CD4+ but not CD8+ cells.

This clone has ten or more counts. No antigen is known for it. The method was immunoSEQ multiplex PCR; TCRdb's version includes in-frame clones alone and lacks a portion of them. The data contain 25,000 to 35,000 clones, 70% of them singletons. Germline V gene sequence: CDR1 SGHRS, CDR2 YFSETQ. Trimming removed 4 bases from V and 7 bases from J; junction bases left unmatched: 13. The CDR3 is 16 amino acids. Each patient experienced a relapse that followed autologous stem cell transplantation, and brentuximab vedotin exposure varied. This rearrangement joins TRBV5-1 to TRBJ2-7, with 11 bases fitting TRBD2. The source is a human donor with classical Hodgkin lymphoma. The starting material was peripheral blood mononuclear cells (PBMCs), obtained before the second cycle of nivolumab. The CDR3, as DNA: TGCGCCAGCAGCCTCCTTAGCGGGGGGGCGATCGAAGAGCAGTACTTC. The encoded protein is CASSLLSGGAIEEQYF. The full variable domain, its missing parts supplied by reference TRBV5-1 and TRBJ2-7, is KAGVTQTPRYLIKTRGQQVTLSCSPISGHRSVSWYQQTPGQGLQFLFEYFSETQRNKGNFPGRFSGRQFSNSRSEMNVSTLELGDSALYLCASSLLSGGAIEEQYFGPGTRLTVT.